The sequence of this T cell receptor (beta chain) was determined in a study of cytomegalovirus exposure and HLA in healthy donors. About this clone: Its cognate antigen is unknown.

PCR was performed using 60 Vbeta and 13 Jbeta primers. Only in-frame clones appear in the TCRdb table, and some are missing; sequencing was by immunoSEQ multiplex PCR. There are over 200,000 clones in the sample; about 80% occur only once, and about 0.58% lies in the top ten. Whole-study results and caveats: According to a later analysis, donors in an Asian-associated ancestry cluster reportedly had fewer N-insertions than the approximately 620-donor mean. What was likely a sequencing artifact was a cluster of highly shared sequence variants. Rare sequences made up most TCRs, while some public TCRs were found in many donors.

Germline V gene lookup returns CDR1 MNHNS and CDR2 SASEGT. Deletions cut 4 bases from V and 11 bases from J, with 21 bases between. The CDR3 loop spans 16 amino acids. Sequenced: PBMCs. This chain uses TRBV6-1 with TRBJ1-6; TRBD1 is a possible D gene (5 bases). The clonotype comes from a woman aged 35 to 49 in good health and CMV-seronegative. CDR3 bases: TGTGCCAGCAGTGGGGTGAGGAGGGATTGGGGGACACCCCTCCACTTT. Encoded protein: CASSGVRRDWGTPLHF.